The rows below give T cell receptor beta chains drawn from one sample of a study of response to subunit inactivated influenza vaccine. TCRdb independently ran MiXCR on the RT-PCR reads; one entry per CDR3 protein. The sample has approximately 530,000 distinct CDR3 sequences, under 15% seen once. The sample consisted of PBMCs from blood, taken 45 days after vaccination. These receptors all stem from a man in his fifties who received an inactivated influenza vaccine. Both conserved end residues are part of each CDR3. The D gene is left open where the match is weak. The size field is filled for only some rows; it gives once, few, many or a size class.

>NA|few|TRBV5-6|TRBJ2-5
TGTGCCAGCAGCTTGGACAGGCCCCAGGAGACCCAGTACTTC
CASSLDRPQETQYF
>TRBD2|few|TRBV20-1|TRBJ2-3
TGCAGTGCTAAGGTTTTAGTCGGGGGGTTCACAGATACGCAGTATTTT
CSAKVLVGGFTDTQYF
>NA|NA|TRBV28|TRBJ2-7
TGTGCCAGCACCTCCGGGCAGGTATTCTCCTACGAGCAGTACTTC
CASTSGQVFSYEQYF
>NA|NA|TRBV4-2|TRBJ1-4
TGTGCCAGCAGCCAAGAACCGAAGGGGTCAAATGAAAAACTGTTTTTT
CASSQEPKGSNEKLFF
>TRBD1|few|TRBV7-9|TRBJ2-5
TGTGCCAGCAGCCCGACAGGGGCGCGAGAGACCCAGTACTTC
CASSPTGARETQYF
>NA|many|TRBV7-2|TRBJ2-5
TGTGCCAGCAGCTTAAACAGAGGTTACCAAGAGACCCAGTACTTC
CASSLNRGYQETQYF
>NA|NA|TRBV7-3|TRBJ2-3
TGTGCCAGCAGCTTAGGGACCTGGGGCACAGATACGCAGTATTTT
CASSLGTWGTDTQYF
>TRBD1|many|TRBV12-3/TRBV12-4|TRBJ1-5
TGTGCCAGCAGTCCTCAGGGGGGACAGCCCCAGCATTTT
CASSPQGGQPQHF
>TRBD2|few|TRBV14|TRBJ2-3
TGTGCCAGCAGCCAATTACCGGGACTAGCGGACGATACGCAGTATTTT
CASSQLPGLADDTQYF
>NA|once|TRBV3-1|TRBJ2-1
TGTGCCAGCAGGGAGGGTAGCGGAGGTTACAATGAGCAGTTCTTC
CASREGSGGYNEQFF
>NA|few|TRBV5-1|TRBJ2-4
TGCGCCAGCAGCTTGGCTGGGGAAAACATTCAGTACTTC
CASSLAGENIQYF
>TRBD1|NA|TRBV7-9|TRBJ2-3
TGTGCCAGCAGACAAGACAGGGGGACGCAGTATTTT
CASRQDRGTQYF
>NA|few|TRBV29-1|TRBJ2-7
TGCAGCGTGGAGGGGAGAAGGGACAGCTACGAGCAGTACTTC
CSVEGRRDSYEQYF
>TRBD1|few|TRBV7-6|TRBJ2-7
TGTGCCAGCAGCCTCGGGCCCGACAGGGGATTCTACGAGCAGTACTTC
CASSLGPDRGFYEQYF
>NA|NA|TRBV7-9|TRBJ1-3
TGTGCCAGCAGCTTAAGCGCCAACACCATATATTTT
CASSLSANTIYF
>NA|NA|TRBV20-1|TRBJ2-1
TGCAGTGCTAATCCCAGGACCTCCAGCTCCTACAATGAGCAGTTCTTC
CSANPRTSSSYNEQFF
>NA|NA|TRBV15|TRBJ2-7
TGTGCCACCAGCAGTACCTGGGCCACCCGCTACGAGCAGTACTTC
CATSSTWATRYEQYF
>TRBD2|NA|TRBV2|TRBJ2-7
TGTGCCAGCAGTGAAGCTCCAACGGGGCGGGGGGGATACGAGCAGTACTTC
CASSEAPTGRGGYEQYF
>NA|few|TRBV5-6|TRBJ2-7
TGTGCCAGCGGTTTTTACGAGCAGTACTTC
CASGFYEQYF
>NA|few|TRBV2|TRBJ1-6
TGTGCCAGCAGTGAAGTGGGCAGGGGCTCTTCACCCCTCCACTTT
CASSEVGRGSSPLHF
>NA|few|TRBV5-1|TRBJ2-5
TGCGCCAGCAGCTTGGGTTCTGGCGGGGCGAGGGGGACCCAGTACTTC
CASSLGSGGARGTQYF
>NA|few|TRBV5-1|TRBJ2-7
TGCGCCAGCAGGGTCGACAGAATCTACGAGCAGTACTTC
CASRVDRIYEQYF
>TRBD2|NA|TRBV12-3/TRBV12-4|TRBJ2-1
TGTGCCAGCAGTCCAACTAGCGGGAGGGCAGGACGCGAGCAGTTCTTC
CASSPTSGRAGREQFF
>NA|NA|TRBV4-3|TRBJ2-1
TGCGCCAGCAGCCAAGGTCCCTCTAGTAATGAGCAGTTCTTC
CASSQGPSSNEQFF
>NA|NA|TRBV20-1|TRBJ2-1
TGCAGTGCTGGGGCTTTGGCGCAGGGTAATGAGCAGTTCTTC
CSAGALAQGNEQFF
>TRBD1|many|TRBV5-1|TRBJ1-2
TGCGCCAGCAGCACCCAGGGGGACAGGGGATATGGCTACACCTTC
CASSTQGDRGYGYTF
>NA|many|TRBV7-9|TRBJ2-3
TGTGCCAGCAGCTGGACGGGGGCCACAGATACGCAGTATTTT
CASSWTGATDTQYF
>TRBD1|NA|TRBV27|TRBJ2-1
TGTGCCAGCAGACAAGACAGGGTTCCCGTCAATGAGCAGTTCTTC
CASRQDRVPVNEQFF
>NA|few|TRBV20-1|TRBJ2-5
TGCAGTGCCCTTAGCTTCCAAGAGACCCAGTACTTC
CSALSFQETQYF
>TRBD1|few|TRBV7-2|TRBJ1-2
TGTGCCAGCAGCCATCGGGGACAGGGTTTTGGCTACACCTTC
CASSHRGQGFGYTF
>TRBD2|NA|TRBV6-1|TRBJ2-7
TGTGCCAGCAGTGAGACTAGCGGGAGTTGGTACGAGCAGTACTTC
CASSETSGSWYEQYF
>TRBD2|once|TRBV4-2|TRBJ2-3
TGTGCCAGCAGCCATGTTAGCGGGGAGTTCACAGATACGCAGTATTTT
CASSHVSGEFTDTQYF
>NA|NA|TRBV13|TRBJ1-4
TGTGCCAGCAGCTTACGCCTCCCGGCAGGGCGTGAAAAACTGTTTTTT
CASSLRLPAGREKLFF
>NA|few|TRBV18|TRBJ2-3
TGTGCCAGCTCTCCCGGGATCGACTATACGCAGTATTTT
CASSPGIDYTQYF
>NA|NA|TRBV5-5|TRBJ2-2
TGTGCCAGCAGCTTCCGACAGCGCCCGAACACCGGGGAGCTGTTTTTT
CASSFRQRPNTGELFF
>NA|few|TRBV20-1|TRBJ1-5
TGCAGTGCTAGAACCCGGGGCCATAGCAATCAGCCCCAGCATTTT
CSARTRGHSNQPQHF
>TRBD1|NA|TRBV12-3/TRBV12-4|TRBJ1-5
TGTGCCAGCAGTTTCGGGCAGGGGGTCGATCAGCCCCAGCATTTT
CASSFGQGVDQPQHF
>NA|few|TRBV28|TRBJ1-6
TGTGCCAGCAGTTTATGGGACAGTAGCTTCTATAATTCACCCCTCCACTTT
CASSLWDSSFYNSPLHF
>NA|many|TRBV29-1|TRBJ1-1
TGCAGCGTTGGTGTGGGGCCGAACACTGAAGCTTTCTTT
CSVGVGPNTEAFF
>NA|few|TRBV7-2|TRBJ2-5
TGTGCCAGCAGCCGTCCTGACAGCTGGGAGACCCAGTACTTC
CASSRPDSWETQYF
>NA|NA|TRBV18|TRBJ1-2
TGTGCCAGCTCAAGCTCAGGGGAACCTAACTATGGCTACACCTTC
CASSSSGEPNYGYTF
>NA|many|TRBV30|TRBJ2-1
TGTGCCTGGAGTGACAGGGATAATGAGCAGTTCTTC
CAWSDRDNEQFF
>NA|few|TRBV7-9|TRBJ1-1
TGTGCCAGCAGCCTTTTAACTGGGTGGAACACTGAAGCTTTCTTT
CASSLLTGWNTEAFF
>NA|NA|TRBV12-3/TRBV12-4|TRBJ2-1
TGTGCCAGCAGGTCCGGAAATTACAATGAGCAGTTCTTC
CASRSGNYNEQFF
>NA|few|TRBV20-1|TRBJ1-4
TGCAGTGCCACCGACCGGCGGGGAGCTAATGAAAAACTGTTTTTT
CSATDRRGANEKLFF
>NA|NA|TRBV7-3|TRBJ1-2
TGTGCCAGCAGCCTCCGGGCAGGGAGAGGCTACACCTTC
CASSLRAGRGYTF
>NA|few|TRBV7-6|TRBJ2-2
TGTGCCAGCAGTCAGGGGGGGGTCGGCACCGGGGAGCTGTTTTTT
CASSQGGVGTGELFF
>TRBD2|NA|TRBV6-5|TRBJ2-3
TGTGCCAGCAGTTACTCGGTTCTCAAGCGGGAGGCAGATACGCAGTATTTT
CASSYSVLKREADTQYF
>NA|many|TRBV7-9|TRBJ1-1
TGTGCCAGCAGCCTATATATGAACACTGAAGCTTTCTTT
CASSLYMNTEAFF
>NA|NA|TRBV27|TRBJ2-2
TGTGCCAGCAGTCCCGTTTTCTTAGGCGCGAACACCGGGGAGCTGTTTTTT
CASSPVFLGANTGELFF
>TRBD2|NA|TRBV7-9|TRBJ2-1
TGTGCCAGCACCGGGGGGTACTACAATGAGCAGTTCTTC
CASTGGYYNEQFF
>NA|NA|TRBV9|TRBJ2-1
TGTGCCAGCAGCGCCGACCCCTACAATGAGCAGTTCTTC
CASSADPYNEQFF
>TRBD1|many|TRBV29-1|TRBJ1-2
TGCAGCGGAGGGGACAGGAGCTATGGCTACACCTTC
CSGGDRSYGYTF